One T cell receptor (beta chain) is described in this entry. What it recognizes is unknown. This specimen belongs to a study of T cell clusters in autoimmune cytopenias. Findings and caveats of the study: No cluster-lack signature appeared between secondary cytopenia and chronic lymphocytic leukemia patients, apparently due to lymphoma masking. Functional roles of the in silico T cell clusters still await experimental validation.

Multiplex touch-down PCR amplified TRB using TRB-A and TRB-B pools in one tube. No DNA is given; TCRdb re-called the multiplex PCR reads and lists each CDR3 protein once. This repertoire includes roughly 6,500 distinct CDR3 sequences. Germline assignment: CDR1 LNHDA and CDR2 SQIVND (reference sequence). CDR3 size: 13 residues. Roughly 38,000 genome equivalents of blood DNA were amplified for TRB. This sample was shared with a second study, whose subject was T cell repertoires in aging, cancer and after chemotherapy. That report adds: Healthy donor repertoires were recorded over several months to years and showed clear clonal overlap.

The rearrangement joins TRBV19 to TRBJ1-1. Sequencing input: peripheral blood. The source is a human donor in good health. The CDR3 sequence: CASSENIETEAFF.